These 22 T cell receptor beta chains originate from one sample sequenced in a study of T cells after yellow fever vaccination. TCRdb fed the 5' RACE reads into MiXCR, producing one record per CDR3 protein. The data contain almost 70,000 distinct CDR3 sequences, around 6.2% of them singletons. Here the sequenced sample was CD4+ T cells sorted from PBMCs, taken about 2 weeks after the first yellow fever vaccination. The receptors were gathered from a man aged 18-30 years who received the YFV17D yellow fever vaccine.

This clonotype has a count of ten or more. This rearrangement joins TRBV5-1 to TRBJ2-3, with 11 bases lining up with TRBD2. This CDR3 is 16 amino acids long. The trim removed 4 bases at V and 1 base at J, leaving 5 bases unmatched. Germline CDR1 and CDR2: SGHRS and YFSETQ. The CDR3 region is CASSEISGGGTDTQYF. CDR3 sequence (DNA): TGCGCCAGCAGCGAAATTAGCGGGGGGGGCACAGATACGCAGTATTTT.

This clonotype was seen ten or more times. This chain links TRBV5-1 with TRBJ1-1; 7 bases agree with TRBD1. The germline CDR1 and CDR2 sequences are SGHRS and YFSETQ. Germline trimming cut 0 bases from V and 4 bases from J; bases unmatched to any gene: 6. This CDR3 has 15 amino acids. DNA for the CDR3: TGCGCCAGCAGCTTGGACGGACAGGTCTTCACTGAAGCTTTCTTT. As protein: CASSLDGQVFTEAFF. The whole variable domain, filled in from reference TRBV5-1 and TRBJ1-1, reads KAGVTQTPRYLIKTRGQQVTLSCSPISGHRSVSWYQQTPGQGLQFLFEYFSETQRNKGNFPGRFSGRQFSNSRSEMNVSTLELGDSALYLCASSLDGQVFTEAFFGQGTRLTVV.

This clonotype was counted at least ten times. This chain connects TRBV2 to TRBJ1-1; D gene ambiguous. The CDR3 consists of 13 residues. Between the trimmed V and J ends, which lost 1 base and 4 bases, there was a span of 7 bases. CDR1 is SNHLY and CDR2 is FYNNEI in the germline V gene. CDR3: CASSEEAVTEAFF. CDR3 DNA sequence: TGTGCCAGCAGTGAAGAGGCAGTCACTGAAGCTTTCTTT.

This clonotype showed up many times. The chain carries TRBV5-1 and TRBJ2-1; 10 bases match TRBD1. V trimming: 3 bases; J trimming: 6 bases; junction bases outside the gene matches: 6. From germline, CDR1 is SGHRS and CDR2 YFSETQ. CDR3 length equals 15 residues. DNA for the CDR3: TGCGCCAGCAGCTCCCTGGACAGGGGGTTCAATGAGCAGTTCTTC. Residues: CASSSLDRGFNEQFF.

This clonotype was observed at least ten times. The rearrangement joins TRBV5-6 to TRBJ1-1, with 9 nucleotides matching TRBD1. The CDR3 extends over 16 amino acids. The V and J ends lost 5 bases and 3 bases, in that order; junction bases with no gene match: 11. Looked up from germline, CDR1 is SGHDT and CDR2 is YYEEEE. The CDR3 nucleotides read TGTGCCAGCAGACCATTGACAGGGGGAGTTCACACTGAAGCTTTCTTT. Translated: CASRPLTGGVHTEAFF. The variable domain in full, completed from reference TRBV5-6 and TRBJ1-1, reads DAGVTQSPTHLIKTRGQQVTLRCSPKSGHDTVSWYQQALGQGPQFIFQYYEEEERQRGNFPDRFSGHQFPNYSSELNVNALLLGDSALYLCASRPLTGGVHTEAFFGQGTRLTVV.

This clonotype was observed many times. V and J are TRBV2 and TRBJ1-5; D may be TRBD1 (6 bases). The CDR3 is 14 residues long. V dropped 4 bases and J dropped 9 bases, with 16 bases sitting between them. Germline V gene lookup returns CDR1 SNHLY and CDR2 FYNNEI. The CDR3 nucleotides read TGTGCCAGCAGTGGGGGGGCCGCCGCGGCGCCCCAGCATTTT. Its protein product is CASSGGAAAAPQHF. Together with reference TRBV2 and TRBJ1-5, the CDR3 gives the full variable domain: EPEVTQTPSHQVTQMGQEVILRCVPISNHLYFYWYRQILGQKVEFLVSFYNNEISEKSEIFDDQFSVERPDGSNFTLKIRSTKLEDSAMYFCASSGGAAAAPQHFGDGTRLSIL.

This clonotype was seen repeatedly, ten times or more. CDR3 DNA sequence: TGTGCCAGCAGCTCAAAAAGAGCCGTCACAGATACGCAGTATTTT. This encodes CASSSKRAVTDTQYF. The chain joins TRBV7-9 to TRBJ2-3; D remains ambiguous. Trimming took off 4 bases at V and 2 bases at J, with 13 bases between the two ends. Germline CDR1 and CDR2: SEHNR and FQNEAQ (reference sequence). The CDR3 is 15 residues long.

In its sample, this clonotype was seen many times. The CDR3 DNA reads as TGTGCCAGCAGCCCGGGAGGGGGGACCCAGTACTTC. This encodes CASSPGGGTQYF. This chain joins TRBV7-8 and TRBJ2-5; 8 bases map to TRBD2. V lost 5 bases and J lost 7; bases outside the gene matches: 3. From germline, CDR1 is SGHVS and CDR2 FQNEAQ. This CDR3 comprises 12 residues.

This clonotype has ten or more counts. The chain carries TRBV30 and TRBJ1-1, with D hard to call. Trimming pared 4 bases from V and 0 bases from J, leaving 12 bases between. CDR1 GTSNPN and CDR2 SVGIG come from the germline V gene (reference sequence). This CDR3 spans 14 amino acids. The DNA of the CDR3 is TGTGCCTGGATCCAGTCTGCTATGAACACTGAAGCTTTCTTT. This codes for CAWIQSAMNTEAFF.

This clonotype was detected ten times or more. This sequence joins TRBV6-5 and TRBJ1-5; TRBD1 matches 7 bases. This CDR3 comprises 17 residues. Trimming took 0 bases from V and 4 from J; bases not matched to a gene: 9. CDR1 and CDR2 from the germline V gene are MNHEY and SVGAGI. The CDR3 DNA is TGTGCCAGCAGTTACTCGAGTCCGGGGACAGTGAATCAGCCCCAGCATTTT. Protein: CASSYSSPGTVNQPQHF.

The chain joins TRBV4-3 to TRBJ1-4; 7 bases fit TRBD1. The CDR3 has 14 residues. Germline CDR1 is LGHNA and CDR2 is YSLEER. V dropped 0 bases and J dropped 10; count of bases not matched to a gene: 5. The CDR3, as DNA: TGCGCCAGCAGCCAAGACAGGGGGGCGCGAAAACTGTTTTTT. Protein: CASSQDRGARKLFF.

This clonotype was recorded at least ten times. The V and J genes are TRBV9 and TRBJ1-2; no firm D call. The CDR3 has 15 residues. Trimming left V 1 base short and J 4 bases short, with 14 bases between. CDR1 and CDR2 from the germline V gene are SGDLS and YYNGEE. CDR3 region: CASSVLPKGGYGYTF. The CDR3 DNA reads TGTGCCAGCAGCGTACTTCCTAAGGGTGGCTATGGCTACACCTTC.

This clonotype was observed many times. The chain links TRBV29-1 to TRBJ2-1, with TRBD1 matching 9 bases. The V and J ends lost 6 bases and 0 bases, in that order; junction bases with no gene match: 12. The length of the CDR3 is 17 residues. Germline assignment: CDR1 SQVTM and CDR2 ANQGSEA. CDR3 sequence: CSVTGQGGMVSYNEQFF. As DNA, the CDR3 is TGCAGCGTAACGGGACAGGGAGGGATGGTCTCCTACAATGAGCAGTTCTTC.

This clonotype was detected ten times or more. This chain connects TRBV20-1 to TRBJ2-7; tentatively, D is TRBD2 (5 bases). CDR1 DFQATT and CDR2 SNEGSKA come from the germline V gene (reference sequence). Trimming took 2 bases from V and 4 from J, leaving 18 bases between them. This CDR3 has 15 residues. This CDR3 is CSARTFPGMSYEQYF. DNA for the CDR3: TGCAGTGCTAGAACCTTCCCGGGGATGTCGTACGAGCAGTACTTC.

This clonotype showed up just a few times. The chain recombines TRBV5-4 with TRBJ2-7, with 12 nucleotides matching TRBD2. The CDR3 is 16 amino acids. Germline CDR1 reads SGHNT; CDR2 reads YYREEE (reference sequence). The V gene end was trimmed by 5 bases and the J gene end by 2 bases; junction bases not matched to a gene: 8. CDR3 in DNA: TGTGCCAGCAGTTTTATGACTAGCGGGGGACCCTACGAGCAGTACGTC. It translates to CASSFMTSGGPYEQYV.

This clonotype was found many times. The chain combines TRBV6-1 with TRBJ1-6, with TRBD1 matching over 7 bases. The germline CDR1 and CDR2 sequences are MNHNS and SASEGT. The CDR3 totals 15 residues. V lost 2 bases, J lost 5 bases, and 3 bases stayed unmatched. This CDR3 is CASSERQGHNSPLHF. The CDR3 nucleotides read TGTGCCAGCAGTGAAAGACAGGGTCATAATTCACCCCTCCACTTT.

This clonotype was seen many times. The V call is TRBV6-2 or TRBV6-3, the J call TRBJ1-6; no definite D call. The V end lost 6 bases, the J end lost 7 bases, and 19 bases lay between the germline ends. Germline values: CDR1 MNHEY, CDR2 SVGEGT. The CDR3 extends over 16 amino acids. CDR3 in amino acids: CASRGRIPSQNSPLHF. The CDR3, as DNA: TGTGCCAGCAGAGGACGTATACCTTCTCAAAATTCACCCCTCCACTTT.

There are many counts of this clonotype. This CDR3 reads CASSFRGRTYNSPLHF. The DNA of the CDR3 is TGCGCCAGCAGCTTCCGAGGGAGGACCTATAATTCACCCCTCCACTTT. The V gene is TRBV5-1, the J gene TRBJ1-6; D call uncertain. Germline values: CDR1 SGHRS, CDR2 YFSETQ. V dropped 2 bases and J dropped 2 bases, with 11 bases sitting between them. This CDR3 is 16 amino acids long.

This clonotype was found many times. The chain has TRBV12-3 or TRBV12-4 and TRBJ1-5; a weak D match, TRBD1 (5 bases). The CDR3 is 14 amino acids. V lost 5 bases and J 5 bases, leaving 13 bases between the germline ends. For the CDR3, the DNA is TGTGCCAGCAGTCCGATTGACAGAGATCAGCCCCAGCATTTT. Its translation is CASSPIDRDQPQHF.

In its sample, this clonotype was seen many times. V gene TRBV20-1 combines with J gene TRBJ2-5; TRBD1 matches at 7 bases. After removal of 7 bases from V and 5 bases from J, the junction contained 1 base not matched to a gene. Germline values: CDR1 DFQATT, CDR2 SNEGSKA (reference sequence). The CDR3 is 10 amino acids. The CDR3 DNA reads TGCAGTGGACAGGGCGAGACCCAGTACTTC. It is translated as CSGQGETQYF.

This clonotype was found many times. The chain links TRBV5-1 to TRBJ1-2; D unclear. This CDR3 contains 13 residues. Per the germline V gene, CDR1 is SGHRS and CDR2 is YFSETQ. The ends were cut back, 0 bases at V and 4 bases at J, with 7 bases in the middle. The CDR3 coding sequence is TGCGCCAGCAGCTTGGCAGAGATCTATGGCTACACCTTC. This sequence encodes CASSLAEIYGYTF.

This clonotype was detected many times. V and J are TRBV6-4 and TRBJ1-1; D might be TRBD1 (5 bases). This CDR3 is built from 14 residues. V was trimmed by 2 bases and J by 10 bases, leaving 17 bases between them. Germline V gives CDR1 MRHNA, CDR2 SNTAGT. The CDR3 protein is CASSDTGTQRGAFF. The CDR3 region has the DNA TGTGCCAGCAGTGACACCGGGACCCAACGAGGAGCTTTCTTT.